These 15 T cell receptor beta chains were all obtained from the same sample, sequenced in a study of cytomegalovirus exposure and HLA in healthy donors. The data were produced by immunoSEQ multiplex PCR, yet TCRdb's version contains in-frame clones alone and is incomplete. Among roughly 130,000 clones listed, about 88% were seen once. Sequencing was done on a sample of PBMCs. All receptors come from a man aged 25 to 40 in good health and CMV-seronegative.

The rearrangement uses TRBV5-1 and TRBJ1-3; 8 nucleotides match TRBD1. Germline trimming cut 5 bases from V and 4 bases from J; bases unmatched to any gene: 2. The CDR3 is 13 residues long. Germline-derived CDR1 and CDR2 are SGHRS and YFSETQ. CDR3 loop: CASRRDRGNTIYF. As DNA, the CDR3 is TGCGCCAGCAGGAGGGACAGGGGAAACACCATATATTTT.

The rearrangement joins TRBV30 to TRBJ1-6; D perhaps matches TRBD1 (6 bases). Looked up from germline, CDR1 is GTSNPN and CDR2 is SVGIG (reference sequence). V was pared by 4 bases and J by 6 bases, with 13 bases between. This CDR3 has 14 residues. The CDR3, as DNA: TGTGCCTGGAATAAACAGGGACCTAATTCACCCCTCCACTTT. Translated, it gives CAWNKQGPNSPLHF.

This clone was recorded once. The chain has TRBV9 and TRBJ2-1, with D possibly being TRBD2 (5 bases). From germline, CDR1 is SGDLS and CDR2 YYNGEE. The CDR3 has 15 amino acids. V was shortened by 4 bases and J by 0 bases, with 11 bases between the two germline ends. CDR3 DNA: TGTGCCAGCAGCCCAAGCGGTAGCTCCTACAATGAGCAGTTCTTC. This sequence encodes CASSPSGSSYNEQFF. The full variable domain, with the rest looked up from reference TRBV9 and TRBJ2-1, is DSGVTQTPKHLITATGQRVTLRCSPRSGDLSVYWYQQSLDQGLQFLIQYYNGEERAKGNILERFSAQQFPDLHSELNLSSLELGDSALYFCASSPSGSSYNEQFFGPGTRLTVL.

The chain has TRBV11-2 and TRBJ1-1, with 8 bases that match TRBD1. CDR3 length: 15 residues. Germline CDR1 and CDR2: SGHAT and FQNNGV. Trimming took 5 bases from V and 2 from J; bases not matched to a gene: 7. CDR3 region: CASSMVRGRNTEAFF. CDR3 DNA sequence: TGTGCCAGCAGCATGGTCAGGGGGCGAAACACTGAAGCTTTCTTT.

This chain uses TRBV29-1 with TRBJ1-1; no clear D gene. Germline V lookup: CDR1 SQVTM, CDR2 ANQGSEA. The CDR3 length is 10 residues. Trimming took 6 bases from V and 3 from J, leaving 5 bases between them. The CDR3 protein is CSVLDTEAFF. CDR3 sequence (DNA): TGCAGCGTACTCGACACTGAAGCTTTCTTT. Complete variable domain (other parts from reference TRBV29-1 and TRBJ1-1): SAVISQKPSRDICQRGTSLTIQCQVDSQVTMMFWYRQQPGQSLTLIATANQGSEATYESGFVIDKFPISRPNLTFSTLTVSNMSPEDSSIYLCSVLDTEAFFGQGTRLTVV.

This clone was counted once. In DNA form, the CDR3 reads TGTGCCAGCAGGCGACTAGCGGGAGACACCGGGGAGCTGTTTTTT. Protein product: CASRRLAGDTGELFF. The rearrangement joins TRBV7-7 to TRBJ2-2; 12 bases fit TRBD2. J gave up 3 bases and V 6 bases, and 2 bases lay outside the gene matches. The CDR3 contains 15 residues. Germline V gene data show CDR1 as SSHAT and CDR2 as FNYEAQ (reference sequence).

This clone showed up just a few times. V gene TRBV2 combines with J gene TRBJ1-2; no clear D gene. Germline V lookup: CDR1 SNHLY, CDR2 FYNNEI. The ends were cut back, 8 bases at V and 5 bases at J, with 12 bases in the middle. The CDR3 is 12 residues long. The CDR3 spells CASPSSEYGYTF. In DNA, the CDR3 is TGTGCCAGCCCCTCAAGCGAGTATGGCTACACCTTC.

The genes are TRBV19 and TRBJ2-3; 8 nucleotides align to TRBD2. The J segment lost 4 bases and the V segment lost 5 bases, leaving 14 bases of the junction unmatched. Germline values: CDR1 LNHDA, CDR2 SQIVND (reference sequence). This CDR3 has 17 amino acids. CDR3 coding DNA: TGTGCCAGTAGTTCATCTCGGGGGGGCGGCCTCCCAGATACGCAGTATTTT. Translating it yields CASSSSRGGGLPDTQYF.

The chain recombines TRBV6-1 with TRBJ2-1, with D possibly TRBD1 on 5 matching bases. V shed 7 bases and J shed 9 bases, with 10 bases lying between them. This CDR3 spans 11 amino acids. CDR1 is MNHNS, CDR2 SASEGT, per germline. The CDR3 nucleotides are TGTGCCAGCACAGGGCGAGTTGAGCAGTTCTTC. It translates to CASTGRVEQFF.

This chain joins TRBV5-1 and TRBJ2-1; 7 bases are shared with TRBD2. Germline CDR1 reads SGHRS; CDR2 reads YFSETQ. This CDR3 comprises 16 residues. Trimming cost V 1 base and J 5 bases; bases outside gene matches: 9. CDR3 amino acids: CASSLRAGVFDNEQFF. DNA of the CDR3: TGCGCCAGCAGCTTGAGGGCGGGAGTCTTTGACAATGAGCAGTTCTTC.

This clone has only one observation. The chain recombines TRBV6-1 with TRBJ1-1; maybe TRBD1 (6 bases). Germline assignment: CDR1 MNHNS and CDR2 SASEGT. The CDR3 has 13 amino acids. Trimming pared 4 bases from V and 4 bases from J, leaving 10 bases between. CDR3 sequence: CASSGDTRTEAFF. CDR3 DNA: TGTGCCAGCAGTGGGGACACCCGCACTGAAGCTTTCTTT.

CDR3 DNA sequence: TGCGCCAGCAGCTTGGAGCAGGGTAGCGGTTCACCCCTCCACTTT. Encoded protein: CASSLEQGSGSPLHF. The chain couples TRBV5-1 to TRBJ1-6; a weak D match, TRBD1 (5 bases). This CDR3 region has 15 residues. With 0 bases removed from V and 9 bases from J, the gap between germline ends came to 13 bases. Germline V gene data show CDR1 as SGHRS and CDR2 as YFSETQ.

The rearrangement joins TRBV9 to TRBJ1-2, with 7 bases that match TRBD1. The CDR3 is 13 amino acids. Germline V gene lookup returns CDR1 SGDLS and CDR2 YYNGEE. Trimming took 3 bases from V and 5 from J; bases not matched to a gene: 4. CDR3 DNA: TGTGCCAGCAGCGGAAACAGGGGATATGGCTACACCTTC. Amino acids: CASSGNRGYGYTF.

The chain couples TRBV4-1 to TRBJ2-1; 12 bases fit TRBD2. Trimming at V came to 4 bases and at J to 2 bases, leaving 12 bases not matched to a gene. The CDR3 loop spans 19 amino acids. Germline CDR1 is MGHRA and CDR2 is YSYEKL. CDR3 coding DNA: TGCGCCAGCAGCCCCTACCTAGCGGGAGGGCCGAGCACCTACAATGAGCAGTTCTTC. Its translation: CASSPYLAGGPSTYNEQFF.

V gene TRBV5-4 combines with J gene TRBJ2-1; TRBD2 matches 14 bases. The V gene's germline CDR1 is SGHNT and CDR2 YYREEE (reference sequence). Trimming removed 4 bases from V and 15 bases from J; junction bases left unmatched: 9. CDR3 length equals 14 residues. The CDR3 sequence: CASSPGLAGDNLFF. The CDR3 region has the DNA TGTGCCAGCAGCCCGGGACTAGCGGGAGATAATCTGTTCTTC.